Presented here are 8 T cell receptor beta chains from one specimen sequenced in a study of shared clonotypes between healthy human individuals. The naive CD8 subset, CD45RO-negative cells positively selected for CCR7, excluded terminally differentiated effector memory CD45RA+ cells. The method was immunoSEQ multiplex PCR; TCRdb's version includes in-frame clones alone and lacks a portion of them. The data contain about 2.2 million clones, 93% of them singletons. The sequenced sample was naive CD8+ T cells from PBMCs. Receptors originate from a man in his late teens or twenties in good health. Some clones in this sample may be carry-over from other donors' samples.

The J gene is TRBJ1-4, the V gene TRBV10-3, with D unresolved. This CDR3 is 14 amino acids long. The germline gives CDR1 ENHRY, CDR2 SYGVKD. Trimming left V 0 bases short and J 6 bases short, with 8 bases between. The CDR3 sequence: CAISESGTYEKLFF. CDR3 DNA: TGTGCCATCAGTGAGTCGGGCACTTATGAAAAACTGTTTTTT.

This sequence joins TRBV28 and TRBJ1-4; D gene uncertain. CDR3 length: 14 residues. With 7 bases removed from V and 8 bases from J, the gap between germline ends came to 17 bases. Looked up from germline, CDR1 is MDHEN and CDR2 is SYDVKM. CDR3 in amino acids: CASTWSGYREKLFF. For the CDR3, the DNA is TGTGCCAGCACTTGGAGCGGGTACCGAGAAAAACTGTTTTTT.

The CDR3 sequence is CASSVGTGFLHTEAFF. CDR3 nucleotide sequence: TGTGCCAGCAGCGTAGGGACAGGATTCCTCCACACTGAAGCTTTCTTT. The gene calls are TRBV5-6 and TRBJ1-1; 8 positions match TRBD1. The length of the CDR3 is 16 residues. Per the germline V gene, CDR1 is SGHDT and CDR2 is YYEEEE. Trimming cost V 4 bases and J 3 bases; bases outside gene matches: 11.

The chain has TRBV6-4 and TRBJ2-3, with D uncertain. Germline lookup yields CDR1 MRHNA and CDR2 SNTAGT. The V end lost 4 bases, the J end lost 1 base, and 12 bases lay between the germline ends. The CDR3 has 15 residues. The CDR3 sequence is CASSVSPRGTDTQYF. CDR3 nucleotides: TGTGCCAGCAGTGTCTCGCCCCGCGGCACAGATACGCAGTATTTT.

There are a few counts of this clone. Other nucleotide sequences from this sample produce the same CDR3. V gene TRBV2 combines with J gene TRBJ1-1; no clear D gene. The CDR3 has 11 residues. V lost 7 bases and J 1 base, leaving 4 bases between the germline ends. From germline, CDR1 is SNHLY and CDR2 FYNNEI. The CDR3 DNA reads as TGTGCCAGCATTGGGAACACTGAAGCTTTCTTT. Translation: CASIGNTEAFF. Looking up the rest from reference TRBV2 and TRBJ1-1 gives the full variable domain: EPEVTQTPSHQVTQMGQEVILRCVPISNHLYFYWYRQILGQKVEFLVSFYNNEISEKSEIFDDQFSVERPDGSNFTLKIRSTKLEDSAMYFCASIGNTEAFFGQGTRLTVV.

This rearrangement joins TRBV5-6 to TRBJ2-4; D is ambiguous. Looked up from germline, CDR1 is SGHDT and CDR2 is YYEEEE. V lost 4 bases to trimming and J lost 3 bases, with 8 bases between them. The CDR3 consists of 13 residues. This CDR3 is CASSVSGKNIQYF. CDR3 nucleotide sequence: TGTGCCAGCAGCGTCTCGGGCAAAAACATTCAGTACTTC.

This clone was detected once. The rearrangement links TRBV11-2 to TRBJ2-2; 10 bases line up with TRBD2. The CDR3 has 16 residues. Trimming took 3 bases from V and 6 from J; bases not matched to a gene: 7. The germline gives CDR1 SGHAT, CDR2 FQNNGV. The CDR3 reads CASSFVSGRWSGELFF. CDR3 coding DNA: TGTGCCAGCAGCTTCGTTAGCGGGAGGTGGTCCGGGGAGCTGTTTTTT.

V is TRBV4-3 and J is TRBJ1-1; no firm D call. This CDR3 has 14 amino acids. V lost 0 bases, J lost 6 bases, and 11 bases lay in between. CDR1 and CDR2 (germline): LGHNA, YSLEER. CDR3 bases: TGCGCCAGCAGCCAAGAAGCGGGTAACTCTGAAGCTTTCTTT. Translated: CASSQEAGNSEAFF.